The 32 T cell receptor beta chains in this list originate from one sample, sequenced in a study of control samples from healthy donors and cancer patients (dated by TCRdb to 2018 to 2020). Library preparation was by the immunoSEQ multiplex PCR assay. The immuneACCESS repertoire file appears here via TCRdb, limited to in-frame rearrangements. These files lack a portion of the clones; in checked studies, under half of the deficit traces to unresolved V genes, and the cause of the others is not known. The record for this sample contains roughly 190,000 clones. The biggest ten clones account for less than 2.5% of the sample. The source material was blood. These receptors all stem from a woman in her 30s in good health.

CDR3 residues: CASRNRGPNYGYTF. The CDR3 coding sequence is TGTGCCAGCAGGAACAGGGGCCCGAACTATGGCTACACCTTC. The chain recombines TRBV6-5 with TRBJ1-2; 7 bases line up with TRBD1. Germline CDR1 reads MNHEY; CDR2 reads SVGAGI. Trimming at V came to 6 bases and at J to 2 bases, leaving 6 bases not matched to a gene. The CDR3 extends over 14 amino acids.

This CDR3 reads CASSLEEGRDYTF. The CDR3 DNA sequence: TGTGCCAGCAGCTTAGAAGAGGGGCGGGACTACACCTTC. The rearrangement joins TRBV7-9 to TRBJ1-2; weak D call: TRBD1 (5 bases). Trimming took 1 base from V and 10 from J, leaving 13 bases between them. CDR3 length: 13 amino acids. CDR1 and CDR2 from the germline V gene are SEHNR and FQNEAQ (reference sequence).

The chain employs TRBV2 and TRBJ1-2; the D gene is possibly TRBD1 (6 bases). V was cut by 0 bases and J by 4 bases, with 12 bases left in between. The germline gives CDR1 SNHLY, CDR2 FYNNEI. The CDR3 has 15 amino acids. CDR3 protein: CASSEALQGGYGYTF. CDR3 DNA: TGTGCCAGCAGTGAAGCGCTACAGGGAGGCTATGGCTACACCTTC.

The chain couples TRBV5-1 to TRBJ1-2; D may be TRBD1 (5 bases). This CDR3 region has 15 residues. Germline CDR1 reads SGHRS; CDR2 reads YFSETQ. V lost 4 bases, J lost 1 base, and 14 bases lay in between. The CDR3, as DNA: TGCGCCAGCAGCGTCGACAGACTGCTTAACTATGGCTACACCTTC. Translating gives CASSVDRLLNYGYTF.

The gene calls are TRBV20-1 and TRBJ2-5; D ambiguous. The CDR3 is made up of 14 amino acids. V lost 3 bases to trimming and J lost 1 base, with 12 bases between them. Germline V gives CDR1 DFQATT, CDR2 SNEGSKA (reference sequence). The CDR3 region is CSASDRTVQETQYF. The CDR3 coding sequence is TGCAGTGCTAGTGACCGGACGGTCCAAGAGACCCAGTACTTC.

This sequence joins TRBV11-2 and TRBJ1-2, with TRBD1 identical over 10 bases. The CDR3 sequence is 16 residues long. Trimming took 5 bases from V and 2 from J; bases not matched to a gene: 8. Per the germline V gene, CDR1 is SGHAT and CDR2 is FQNNGV. DNA for the CDR3: TGTGCCAGCAGCCGCCCCCGGGACAGGGGAAACTATGGCTACACCTTC. Translating gives CASSRPRDRGNYGYTF. The variable domain in full, completed from reference TRBV11-2 and TRBJ1-2, reads EAGVAQSPRYKIIEKRQSVAFWCNPISGHATLYWYQQILGQGPKLLIQFQNNGVVDDSQLPKDRFSAERLKGVDSTLKIQPAKLEDSAVYLCASSRPRDRGNYGYTFGSGTRLTVV.

This chain joins TRBV7-9 and TRBJ2-3, with 9 bases fitting TRBD2. The CDR3 is made up of 15 amino acids. Germline CDR1 reads SEHNR; CDR2 reads FQNEAQ (reference sequence). Trimming took 4 bases from V and 4 from J; bases not matched to a gene: 6. The CDR3 DNA follows: TGTGCCAGCAGCTATAGCGGGGGCGAGTCAGATACGCAGTATTTT. Translation: CASSYSGGESDTQYF.

The chain combines TRBV29-1 with TRBJ2-1; D call uncertain. The germline V and J ends were trimmed by 0 bases and 4 bases, with 1 base remaining between them. Germline assignment: CDR1 SQVTM and CDR2 ANQGSEA. This CDR3 has 11 residues. The CDR3 coding sequence is TGCAGCGTTGAAGATTACAATGAGCAGTTCTTC. It encodes CSVEDYNEQFF.

This chain joins TRBV23-1 and TRBJ1-6, with D unclear. TRBV23-1 is given ORF status, its function remaining uncertain. The CDR3 totals 13 residues. V was shortened by 4 bases and J by 9 bases, with 10 bases between the two germline ends. The CDR3 coding sequence is TGCGCCAGCAGTCTACCAAGAGGTTCACCCCTCCACTTT. Its translation: CASSLPRGSPLHF.

V and J are TRBV5-1 and TRBJ2-7; a weak D match, TRBD1 (6 bases). Germline assignment: CDR1 SGHRS and CDR2 YFSETQ. The CDR3 loop spans 14 amino acids. Between the trimmed V and J ends, which lost 1 base and 6 bases, there was a span of 14 bases. The DNA of the CDR3 is TGCGCCAGCAGCTTGTTCCAGGGGCAGGTCGAGCAGTACTTC. It encodes CASSLFQGQVEQYF.

The chain joins TRBV5-1 to TRBJ2-4; a possible D gene is TRBD1 (5 bases). The V gene's germline CDR1 is SGHRS and CDR2 YFSETQ. CDR3 length: 16 amino acids. The ends were cut back, 0 bases at V and 6 bases at J, with 16 bases in the middle. The CDR3, as DNA: TGCGCCAGCAGCTTGGCCCCCCAGGGATCAAGAAACATTCAGTACTTC. Amino acid sequence: CASSLAPQGSRNIQYF.

Comment on this clone: This specimen includes other DNA sequences encoding the same CDR3. J is TRBJ2-1 and V is TRBV5-1, with 7 bases lining up with TRBD2. CDR3 length: 14 residues. V was pared by 3 bases and J by 2 bases, with 2 bases of the junction left unmatched. Germline V gene data show CDR1 as SGHRS and CDR2 as YFSETQ. CDR3 nucleotide sequence: TGCGCCAGCAGCTCTAGCGGAGCCTACAATGAGCAGTTCTTC. Translation: CASSSSGAYNEQFF. The whole variable domain, filled in from reference TRBV5-1 and TRBJ2-1, reads KAGVTQTPRYLIKTRGQQVTLSCSPISGHRSVSWYQQTPGQGLQFLFEYFSETQRNKGNFPGRFSGRQFSNSRSEMNVSTLELGDSALYLCASSSSGAYNEQFFGPGTRLTVL.

The CDR3 sequence: CASSLGGRSYEQYF. CDR3 DNA sequence: TGTGCCAGCAGCTTAGGTGGGAGATCCTACGAGCAGTACTTC. The chain couples TRBV7-3 to TRBJ2-7, with TRBD2 as a possible D gene (5 bases). Per the germline V gene, CDR1 is SGHTA and CDR2 is FQGTGA. This CDR3 is built from 14 residues. Trimming stripped 2 bases from V and 1 base from J, with 9 bases between.

V is TRBV5-6 and J is TRBJ2-7; possible D gene TRBD2, 6 bases. CDR3 length: 12 amino acids. V was pared by 4 bases and J by 5 bases, with 10 bases between. Germline loops: CDR1 SGHDT, CDR2 YYEEEE. CDR3 region: CASSPGLNEQYF. The CDR3 DNA reads TGTGCCAGCAGCCCGGGACTCAACGAGCAGTACTTC.

This chain links TRBV2 with TRBJ1-5; possible D gene TRBD1, 6 bases. Trimming took 6 bases from V and 4 from J, leaving 16 bases between them. The germline V gene encodes CDR1 SNHLY and CDR2 FYNNEI. The CDR3 spans 15 residues. The CDR3 DNA sequence: TGTGCCAGCAGGGCCGAGACAGGCTATAATCAGCCCCAGCATTTT. It specifies CASRAETGYNQPQHF.

The rearrangement joins TRBV5-1 to TRBJ1-4; D is uncertain. CDR1 and CDR2 (germline): SGHRS, YFSETQ. The CDR3 contains 16 residues. V was clipped by 4 bases and J by 5 bases, with 18 bases between them. The CDR3 nucleotides are TGCGCCAGCAGCCCCATCTCAAGGCGCCAAAATGAAAAACTGTTTTTT. Amino acid sequence: CASSPISRRQNEKLFF.

The chain employs TRBV6-5 and TRBJ1-1, with a tentative D call TRBD1 (6 bases). CDR1 is MNHEY, CDR2 SVGAGI, per germline. The length of the CDR3 is 12 residues. V dropped 5 bases and J dropped 7 bases, with 11 bases sitting between them. The CDR3 sequence: CASSNRASEAFF. The CDR3 nucleotides are TGTGCCAGCAGTAACAGGGCCAGTGAAGCTTTCTTT.

Note on this clone: In the same sample, other DNA sequences code for this CDR3. The chain has TRBV19 and TRBJ1-1, with D uncertain. V lost 6 bases, J lost 0 bases, and 2 bases lay in between. CDR3 size: 11 residues. From germline, CDR1 is LNHDA and CDR2 SQIVND (reference sequence). The CDR3 spells CASSLNTEAFF. CDR3 sequence (DNA): TGTGCCAGTAGCCTGAACACTGAAGCTTTCTTT.

CDR3 nucleotide sequence: TGTGCCAGCAGCGCCTTTCAGACAGGGGGTCCCTACGAGCAGTACTTC. It translates to CASSAFQTGGPYEQYF. The chain carries TRBV9 and TRBJ2-7; 9 bases fit TRBD1. From germline, CDR1 is SGDLS and CDR2 YYNGEE. J was trimmed by 2 bases and V by 3 bases; bases with no gene match: 9. The CDR3 has 16 amino acids.

This rearrangement joins TRBV6-5 to TRBJ1-4; D unresolved. The germline CDR1 and CDR2 sequences are MNHEY and SVGAGI. V was trimmed by 2 bases and J by 5 bases, leaving 12 bases between them. The CDR3 sequence is 15 residues long. CDR3 nucleotides: TGTGCCAGCAGTTACGGTTCCCGGCCAAATGAAAAACTGTTTTTT. This sequence encodes CASSYGSRPNEKLFF.

The rearrangement joins TRBV4-3 to TRBJ1-1, with D perhaps TRBD1 (6 bases). V gave up 0 bases and J gave up 3 bases, with 20 bases separating them. This CDR3 has 18 amino acids. Germline V gives CDR1 LGHNA, CDR2 YSLEER. The CDR3 spells CASSQDGGGGYEHTEAFF. CDR3 DNA sequence: TGCGCCAGCAGCCAAGATGGAGGAGGGGGGTATGAACACACTGAAGCTTTCTTT.

This rearrangement joins TRBV6-2 or TRBV6-3 to TRBJ2-7, with D perhaps TRBD2 (7 bases). Germline values: CDR1 MNHEY, CDR2 SVGEGT. The V end lost 6 bases, the J end lost 5 bases, and 11 bases lay between the germline ends. The CDR3 totals 12 residues. Here the CDR3 reads CASSLGGDEQYF. CDR3 DNA: TGTGCCAGCAGCCTAGGGGGGGACGAGCAGTACTTC.

V is TRBV5-8 and J is TRBJ2-4, with no clear D. The germline V and J ends were trimmed by 0 bases and 0 bases, with 10 bases remaining between them. This CDR3 region has 16 residues. Looked up from germline, CDR1 is SGHTS and CDR2 is YDEGEE. In DNA form, the CDR3 reads TGTGCCAGCAGCTTGGCCCGCATCCTAGCCAAAAACATTCAGTACTTC. Its protein product is CASSLARILAKNIQYF.

The chain employs TRBV7-3 and TRBJ1-1; 7 nucleotides match TRBD1. The CDR3 covers 14 residues. Germline values: CDR1 SGHTA, CDR2 FQGTGA. The trim removed 5 bases at V and 0 bases at J, leaving 3 bases unmatched. The CDR3, as DNA: TGTGCCAGCAGCCAGGGACAGTTGAACACTGAAGCTTTCTTT. As protein: CASSQGQLNTEAFF.

The V and J genes are TRBV19 and TRBJ1-4, with D possibly being TRBD1 (5 bases). Germline V gene sequence: CDR1 LNHDA, CDR2 SQIVND (reference sequence). CDR3 length: 17 amino acids. The germline V and J ends were trimmed by 3 bases and 0 bases, with 14 bases remaining between them. The CDR3 is CASSIRPREATNEKLFF. In DNA, the CDR3 is TGTGCCAGTAGTATTCGCCCCAGGGAGGCAACTAATGAAAAACTGTTTTTT.

The chain carries TRBV24-1 and TRBJ1-1; 10 nucleotides agree with TRBD1. Per the germline V gene, CDR1 is KGHDR and CDR2 is SFDVKD. Trimming removed 2 bases from V and 6 bases from J; junction bases left unmatched: 5. The CDR3 length is 15 residues. CDR3 in amino acids: CATSDSRTGGPEAFF. For the CDR3, the DNA is TGTGCCACCAGTGATTCTCGGACAGGGGGGCCTGAAGCTTTCTTT.

This chain uses TRBV27 with TRBJ1-4; TRBD1 is a possible D gene (6 bases). Per germline, CDR1 MNHEY and CDR2 SMNVEV (reference sequence). The V end lost 6 bases, the J end lost 8 bases, and 13 bases lay between the germline ends. This CDR3 is 13 amino acids long. CDR3 coding DNA: TGTGCCAGCAGAGGGGGGGCGGCCGAAAAACTGTTTTTT. It specifies CASRGGAAEKLFF.

The chain's CDR3 is CASSQTSGFVGYTF. CDR3 DNA sequence: TGTGCCAGCAGTCAAACCTCAGGGTTTGTCGGCTACACCTTC. The V and J genes are TRBV6-2 or TRBV6-3 and TRBJ1-2; TRBD1 might be the D (5 bases). V was shortened by 5 bases and J by 8 bases, with 18 bases between the two germline ends. Germline V lookup: CDR1 MNHEY, CDR2 SVGEGT. CDR3 length: 14 amino acids.

The chain links TRBV5-4 to TRBJ1-2; 8 bases line up with TRBD1. In germline, CDR1 is SGHNT, CDR2 YYREEE (reference sequence). This CDR3 contains 16 residues. J lost 8 bases, V lost 0 bases, and 12 bases had no gene match. The CDR3 protein is CASSLGTGSFPEGYTF. The CDR3 coding sequence is TGTGCCAGCAGCTTGGGGACAGGGAGTTTTCCAGAGGGCTACACCTTC.

The DNA for the CDR3 is TGTGCCAGCAGCGGACGCCATAGCGGCCAAGAGACCCAGTACTTC. It is translated as CASSGRHSGQETQYF. The rearrangement uses TRBV5-4 and TRBJ2-5, with D possibly matching TRBD2 (6 bases). Germline loops: CDR1 SGHNT, CDR2 YYREEE (reference sequence). This CDR3 has 15 amino acids. Trimming stripped 4 bases from V and 1 base from J, with 14 bases between.

The chain uses TRBV25-1 and TRBJ2-7; unclear D gene. V was clipped by 7 bases and J by 3 bases, with 13 bases between them. The CDR3 has 13 residues. CDR1 and CDR2 from the germline V gene are MGHDK and SYGVNS. The CDR3 coding sequence is TGTGCCAGCACCGGCGAAGGGTACTACGAGCAGTACTTC. The encoded protein is CASTGEGYYEQYF.

The chain is built from TRBV4-3 and TRBJ2-7; no clear D gene. The CDR3 consists of 15 residues. The germline CDR1 and CDR2 sequences are LGHNA and YSLEER. Trimming stripped 0 bases from V and 6 bases from J, with 15 bases between. The CDR3 loop is CASSQDVSWSVEQYF. CDR3 DNA sequence: TGCGCCAGCAGCCAAGACGTGTCCTGGAGCGTCGAGCAGTACTTC.